This entry describes one T cell receptor beta chain. Looked up from germline, CDR1 is LNHNV and CDR2 is YYDKDF (reference sequence). V gave up 5 bases and J gave up 5 bases; unmatched junction bases: 12. There are 15 residues in the CDR3. The sample belongs to a study of blood T cell repertoires in COVID-19. In the source study's methods: Cell counts per sample came from amplifying reference gene primers. TCRdb keeps only in-frame clones here, not all; method: immunoSEQ multiplex PCR. V and J calls and clone size are given by that table; D and trimming were obtained from the DNA. In the table there are fewer than 150,000 clones, about 88% of which are singletons.

The chain recombines TRBV15 with TRBJ2-7, with 7 bases lining up with TRBD1. Sequenced material: peripheral blood. The TCR was taken from a man aged 45 to 65 with active or convalescent COVID-19. CDR3 DNA: TGTGCCACCAGCGCGACCCGACAGGGAAACGACGAGCAGTACTTC. Protein sequence: CATSATRQGNDEQYF.